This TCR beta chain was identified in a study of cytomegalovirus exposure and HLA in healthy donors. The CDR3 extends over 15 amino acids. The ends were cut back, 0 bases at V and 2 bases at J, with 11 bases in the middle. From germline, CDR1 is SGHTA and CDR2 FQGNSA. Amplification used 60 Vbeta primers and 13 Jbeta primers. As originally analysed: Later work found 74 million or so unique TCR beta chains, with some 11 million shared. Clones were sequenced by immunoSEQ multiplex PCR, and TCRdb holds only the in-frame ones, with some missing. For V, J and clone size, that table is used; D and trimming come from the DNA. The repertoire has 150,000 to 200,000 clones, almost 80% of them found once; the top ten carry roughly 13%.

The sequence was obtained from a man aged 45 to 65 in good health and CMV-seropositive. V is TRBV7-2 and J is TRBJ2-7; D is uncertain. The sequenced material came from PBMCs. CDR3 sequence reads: CASSLATPRAYEQYF. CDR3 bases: TGTGCCAGCAGCTTAGCGACTCCCCGAGCCTACGAGCAGTACTTC.